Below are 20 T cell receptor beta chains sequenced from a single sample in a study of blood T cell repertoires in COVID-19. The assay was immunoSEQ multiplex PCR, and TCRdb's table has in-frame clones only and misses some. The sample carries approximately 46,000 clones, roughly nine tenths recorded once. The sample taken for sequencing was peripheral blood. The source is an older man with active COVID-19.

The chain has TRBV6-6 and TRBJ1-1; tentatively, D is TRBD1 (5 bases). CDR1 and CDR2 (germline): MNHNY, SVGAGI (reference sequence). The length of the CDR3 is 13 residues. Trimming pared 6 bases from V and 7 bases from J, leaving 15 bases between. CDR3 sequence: CASSYAPRVEAFF. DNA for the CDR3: TGTGCCAGCAGCTACGCCCCCAGGGTTGAAGCTTTCTTT.

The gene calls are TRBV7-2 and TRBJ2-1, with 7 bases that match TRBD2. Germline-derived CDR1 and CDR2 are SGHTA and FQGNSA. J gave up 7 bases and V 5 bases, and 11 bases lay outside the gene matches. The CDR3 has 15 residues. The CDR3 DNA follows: TGTGCCAGCAGCCTCACTGGGGGGGTTACTAATGAGCAGTTCTTC. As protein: CASSLTGGVTNEQFF.

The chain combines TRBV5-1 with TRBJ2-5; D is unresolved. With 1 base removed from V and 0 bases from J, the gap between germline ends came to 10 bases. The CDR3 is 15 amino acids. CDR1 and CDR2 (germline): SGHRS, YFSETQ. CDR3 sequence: CASSLKPQNQETQYF. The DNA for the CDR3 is TGCGCCAGCAGCTTGAAACCGCAGAACCAAGAGACCCAGTACTTC.

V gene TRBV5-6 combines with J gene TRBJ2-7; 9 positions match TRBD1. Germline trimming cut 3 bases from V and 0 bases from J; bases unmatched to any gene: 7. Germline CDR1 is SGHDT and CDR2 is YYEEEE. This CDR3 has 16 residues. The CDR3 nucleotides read TGTGCCAGCAGCTCGGGACAGGGAATAAACTCCTACGAGCAGTACTTC. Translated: CASSSGQGINSYEQYF.

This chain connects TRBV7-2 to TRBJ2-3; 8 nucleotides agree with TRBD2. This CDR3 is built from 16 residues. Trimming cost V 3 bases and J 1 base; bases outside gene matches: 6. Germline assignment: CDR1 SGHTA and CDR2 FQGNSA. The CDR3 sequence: CASSFLRGDGTDTQYF. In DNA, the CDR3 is TGTGCCAGCAGCTTTCTGCGGGGGGACGGCACAGATACGCAGTATTTT.

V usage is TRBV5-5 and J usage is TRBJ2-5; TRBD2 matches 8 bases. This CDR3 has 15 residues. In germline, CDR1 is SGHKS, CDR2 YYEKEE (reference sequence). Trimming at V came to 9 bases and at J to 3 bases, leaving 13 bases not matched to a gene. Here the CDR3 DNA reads TGTGCCACCGGGACTAGGGGAGGGCACGAAGAGACCCAGTACTTC. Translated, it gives CATGTRGGHEETQYF.

The CDR3 DNA reads TGTGCCACCAGTGACTCGGTAGGAGCGGGGGCCATGACCCGAGAGACCCAGTACTTC. Residues: CATSDSVGAGAMTRETQYF. The chain joins TRBV24-1 to TRBJ2-5, with 8 bases identical to TRBD2. The CDR3 contains 19 residues. The germline gives CDR1 KGHDR, CDR2 SFDVKD. The trim removed 4 bases at V and 4 bases at J, leaving 19 bases unmatched.

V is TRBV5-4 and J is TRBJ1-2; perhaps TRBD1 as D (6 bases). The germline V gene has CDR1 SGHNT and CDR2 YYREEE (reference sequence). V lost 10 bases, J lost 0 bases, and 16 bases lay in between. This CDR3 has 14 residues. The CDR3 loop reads CAAGARGANYGYTF. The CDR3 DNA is TGTGCCGCGGGGGCCCGGGGGGCTAACTATGGCTACACCTTC.

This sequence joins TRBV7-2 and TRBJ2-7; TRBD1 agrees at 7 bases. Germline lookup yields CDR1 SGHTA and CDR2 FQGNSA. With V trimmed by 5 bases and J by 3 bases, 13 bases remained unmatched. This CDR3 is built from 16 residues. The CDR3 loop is CASSQAFNRGGYEQYF. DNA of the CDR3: TGTGCCAGCAGCCAAGCCTTCAACAGGGGTGGCTACGAGCAGTACTTC.

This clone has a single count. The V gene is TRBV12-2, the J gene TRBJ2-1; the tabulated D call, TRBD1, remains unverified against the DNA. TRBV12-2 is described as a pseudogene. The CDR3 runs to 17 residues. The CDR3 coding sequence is TGTGCAAGTCGCTTAGTATCCGCGACAGGGGATAACAATGAGCAGTTCTTC. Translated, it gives CASRLVSATGDNNEQFF.

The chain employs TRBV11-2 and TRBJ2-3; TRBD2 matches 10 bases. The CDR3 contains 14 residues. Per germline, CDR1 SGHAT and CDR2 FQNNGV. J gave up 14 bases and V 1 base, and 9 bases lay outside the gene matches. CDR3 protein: CASSLGVSGGSPYF. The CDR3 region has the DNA TGTGCCAGCAGCTTAGGGGTTAGCGGGGGGTCCCCGTATTTT.

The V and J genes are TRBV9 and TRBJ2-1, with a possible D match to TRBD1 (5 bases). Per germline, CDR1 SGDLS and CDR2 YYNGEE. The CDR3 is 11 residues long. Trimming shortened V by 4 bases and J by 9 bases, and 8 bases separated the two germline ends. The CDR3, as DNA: TGTGCCAGCAGCCCCGACAGTGAGCAGTTCTTC. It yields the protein CASSPDSEQFF.

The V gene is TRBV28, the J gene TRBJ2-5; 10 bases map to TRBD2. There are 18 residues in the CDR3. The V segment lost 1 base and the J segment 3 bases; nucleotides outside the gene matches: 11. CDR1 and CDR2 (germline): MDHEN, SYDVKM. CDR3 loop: CASSLSQRGGRLEETQYF. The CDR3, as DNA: TGTGCCAGCAGTTTATCCCAGCGGGGGGGCCGTTTAGAAGAGACCCAGTACTTC. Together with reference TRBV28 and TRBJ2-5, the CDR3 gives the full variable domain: DVKVTQSSRYLVKRTGEKVFLECVQDMDHENMFWYRQDPGLGLRLIYFSYDVKMKEKGDIPEGYSVSREKKERFSLILESASTNQTSMYLCASSLSQRGGRLEETQYFGPGTRLLVL.

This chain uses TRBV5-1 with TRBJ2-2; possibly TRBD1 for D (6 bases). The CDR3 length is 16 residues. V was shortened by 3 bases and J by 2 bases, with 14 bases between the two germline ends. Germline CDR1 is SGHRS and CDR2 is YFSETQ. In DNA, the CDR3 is TGCGCCAGCAGCTCCAGATCGGGACAAAACACCGGGGAGCTGTTTTTT. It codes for CASSSRSGQNTGELFF.

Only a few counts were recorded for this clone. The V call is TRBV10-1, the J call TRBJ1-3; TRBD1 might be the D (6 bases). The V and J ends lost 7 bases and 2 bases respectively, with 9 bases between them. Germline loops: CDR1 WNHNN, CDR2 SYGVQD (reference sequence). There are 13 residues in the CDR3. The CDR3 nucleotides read TGCGCCAGCACTGACAGGCCTGGAAACACCATATATTTT. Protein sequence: CASTDRPGNTIYF.

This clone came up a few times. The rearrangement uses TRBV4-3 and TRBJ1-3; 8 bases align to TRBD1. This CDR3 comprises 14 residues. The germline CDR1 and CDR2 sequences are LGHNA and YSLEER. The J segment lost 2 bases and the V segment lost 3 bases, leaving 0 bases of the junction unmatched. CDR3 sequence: CASSQTGAGNTIYF. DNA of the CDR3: TGCGCCAGCAGCCAGACAGGGGCTGGAAACACCATATATTTT.

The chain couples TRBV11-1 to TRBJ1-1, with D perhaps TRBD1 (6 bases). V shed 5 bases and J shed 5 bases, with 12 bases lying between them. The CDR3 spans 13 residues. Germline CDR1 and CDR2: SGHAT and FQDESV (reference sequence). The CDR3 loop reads CASSPTGTTEAFF. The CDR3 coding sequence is TGTGCCAGCAGCCCAACAGGGACGACTGAAGCTTTCTTT.

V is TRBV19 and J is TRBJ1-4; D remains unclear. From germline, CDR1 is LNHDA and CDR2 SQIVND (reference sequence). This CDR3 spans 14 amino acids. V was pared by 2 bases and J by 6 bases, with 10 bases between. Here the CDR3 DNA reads TGTGCCAGTAGTATAAGAAGGGAGGATGAAAAACTGTTTTTT. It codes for CASSIRREDEKLFF.

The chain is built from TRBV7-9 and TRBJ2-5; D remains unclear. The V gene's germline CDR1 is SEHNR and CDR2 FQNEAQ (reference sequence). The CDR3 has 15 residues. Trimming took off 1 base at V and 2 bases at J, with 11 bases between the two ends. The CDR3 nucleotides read TGTGCCAGCAGCTTAGGTACCCAACGGCAAGAGACCCAGTACTTC. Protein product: CASSLGTQRQETQYF.

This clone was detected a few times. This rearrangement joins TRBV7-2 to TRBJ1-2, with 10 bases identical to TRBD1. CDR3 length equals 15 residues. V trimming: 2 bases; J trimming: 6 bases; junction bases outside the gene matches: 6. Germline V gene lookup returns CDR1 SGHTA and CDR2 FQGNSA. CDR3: CASSLRGQGTNGYTF. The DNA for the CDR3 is TGTGCCAGCAGCTTAAGGGGACAGGGGACAAATGGCTACACCTTC.